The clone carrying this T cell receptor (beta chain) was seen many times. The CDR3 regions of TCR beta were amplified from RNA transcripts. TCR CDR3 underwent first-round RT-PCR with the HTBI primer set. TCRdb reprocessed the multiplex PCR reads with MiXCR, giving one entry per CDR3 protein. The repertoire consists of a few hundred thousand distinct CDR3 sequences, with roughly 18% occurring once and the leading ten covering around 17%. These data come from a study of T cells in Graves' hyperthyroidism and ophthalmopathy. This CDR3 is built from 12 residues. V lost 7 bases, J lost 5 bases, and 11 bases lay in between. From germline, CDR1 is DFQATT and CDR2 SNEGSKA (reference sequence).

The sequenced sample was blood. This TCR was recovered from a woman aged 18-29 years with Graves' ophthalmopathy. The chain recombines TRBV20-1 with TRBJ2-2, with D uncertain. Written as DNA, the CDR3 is TGCAGTGGACCCGATGGGACCGGGGAGCTGTTTTTT. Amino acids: CSGPDGTGELFF.